Given below is one T cell receptor (beta chain) in context. Its matching antigen is unknown. The sample belongs to a study of T cell responses to AZD1222 COVID-19 vaccine. V lost 1 base to trimming and J lost 5 bases, with 9 bases between them. Per germline, CDR1 LNHNV and CDR2 YYDKDF (reference sequence). The CDR3 runs 14 residues. This table comes from immunoSEQ multiplex PCR, and its TCRdb copy is limited to in-frame clones, with some not included. In the table there are under 85,000 clones, 70% to 90% of which are singletons. Study-wide points: Along spike, vaccine-associated CD4 TCRs were found throughout, with dominance at 160-218 and 743-854. The repertoires were collected only after the peak T cell response. Donors, mostly white British, included more females; clonal diversity was possibly underestimated.

The chain carries TRBV15 and TRBJ2-1; perhaps TRBD2 as D (5 bases). This clonotype was sampled from an adult in good health. Material: peripheral blood, obtained on day 0 of AZD1222 vaccination. DNA for the CDR3: TGTGCCACCAGCAGAGGGGAGACACACAATGAGCAGTTCTTC. Translation gives CATSRGETHNEQFF.